Shown below are 18 T cell receptor beta chains from a single sample sequenced in a study of human T cells and chemical hapten exposure. Time point given: patch test 2, 6 weeks after DPC sensitization. Treatment of the sample: therapeutic diphenylcyclopropenone sensitization with weekly scalp DPC. TCRdb re-analysed the RACE reads in MiXCR, keeping a single row per CDR3 protein. The repertoire consists of 110,000 to 150,000 distinct CDR3 sequences, with 10% to 15% occurring once and the leading ten covering approximately 1.3%. Sequenced material: whole blood, taken in connection with sensitization to the hapten diphenylcyclopropenone (DPC). Source of these receptors: a woman aged 50 to 60 with alopecia areata. Some clones in this sample may be carry-over from other donors' samples.

The V gene is TRBV11-2, the J gene TRBJ2-1, with D tentatively TRBD1 (6 bases). The CDR3 runs 14 residues. Germline V gene lookup returns CDR1 SGHAT and CDR2 FQNNGV. V lost 7 bases and J lost 0, with 10 bases in between. CDR3 protein: CASILDSSYNEQFF. In DNA form, the CDR3 reads TGTGCCAGCATCCTGGACAGCTCCTACAATGAGCAGTTCTTC.

This clonotype has a count of ten or more. This chain joins TRBV5-4 and TRBJ2-5; 12 nucleotides align to TRBD2. The germline V gene has CDR1 SGHNT and CDR2 YYREEE (reference sequence). The CDR3 sequence is 16 residues long. V shed 0 bases and J 7 bases; nucleotides not matched to a gene: 7. The CDR3 DNA sequence: TGTGCCAGCAGCTTGGTGGCTAGCGGGAGGGCTGGGACCCAGTACTTC. This sequence encodes CASSLVASGRAGTQYF. Looking up the rest from reference TRBV5-4 and TRBJ2-5 gives the full variable domain: ETGVTQSPTHLIKTRGQQVTLRCSSQSGHNTVSWYQQALGQGPQFIFQYYREEENGRGNFPPRFSGLQFPNYSSELNVNALELDDSALYLCASSLVASGRAGTQYFGPGTRLLVL.

CDR3 in amino acids: CASSFRGRRDGQETQYF. The DNA for the CDR3 is TGTGCCAGCAGCTTCCGAGGACGGCGGGACGGCCAAGAGACCCAGTACTTC. The J gene is TRBJ2-5, the V gene TRBV7-8, with D possibly TRBD2 on 6 matching bases. CDR3 length equals 17 residues. Germline-derived CDR1 and CDR2 are SGHVS and FQNEAQ. V was shortened by 3 bases and J by 1 base, with 18 bases between the two germline ends.

This sequence joins TRBV29-1 and TRBJ2-7; the match to TRBD2 covers 8 bases. This CDR3 comprises 15 residues. Germline CDR1 is SQVTM and CDR2 is ANQGSEA. V dropped 0 bases and J dropped 2; count of bases not matched to a gene: 6. Written as DNA, the CDR3 is TGCAGCGTTGAAGACCCCGGGGGGGCCCCCTACGAGCAGTACTTC. It codes for CSVEDPGGAPYEQYF.

The V and J genes are TRBV18 and TRBJ2-2; possible D gene TRBD1, 6 bases. This CDR3 comprises 14 residues. The germline gives CDR1 KGHSH, CDR2 LQKENI. Between the trimmed V and J ends, which lost 4 bases and 5 bases, there was a span of 11 bases. DNA for the CDR3: TGTGCCAGCTCACTGAAAACAGGGACCGGGGAGCTGTTTTTT. This codes for CASSLKTGTGELFF.

This clonotype was counted only a few times. The V and J genes are TRBV7-6 and TRBJ2-7; TRBD1 agrees at 7 bases. The CDR3 runs to 14 residues. V gave up 4 bases and J gave up 5 bases; unmatched junction bases: 8. Germline V gene sequence: CDR1 SGHVS, CDR2 FNYEAQ. The CDR3 reads CASSSVTGTHEQYF. The CDR3 DNA reads as TGTGCCAGCAGCTCAGTGACAGGGACCCACGAGCAGTACTTC.

A remark on this clonotype: Being one base from a much bigger clone, this may be a read error. The CDR3 does not end in the conserved phenylalanine or tryptophan, so this is likely a read error. V usage is TRBV29-1 and J usage is TRBJ2-5; tentatively, D is TRBD1 (6 bases). From germline, CDR1 is SQVTM and CDR2 ANQGSEA. This CDR3 is built from 12 residues. Here the CDR3 reads CTWGDRQETQYY. As DNA, the CDR3 is TGCACCTGGGGTGACAGGCAAGAGACCCAGTACTAC.

There are a few counts of this clonotype. The rearrangement links TRBV5-1 to TRBJ2-3; 9 bases line up with TRBD1. The CDR3 has 15 residues. Germline assignment: CDR1 SGHRS and CDR2 YFSETQ. V shed 4 bases and J 4 bases; nucleotides not matched to a gene: 7. The chain's CDR3 is CASSRDGTGPDTQYF. DNA for the CDR3: TGCGCCAGCAGCCGCGATGGGACAGGGCCAGATACGCAGTATTTT.

Turning to this clonotype: Just one base apart from a much larger clone, this may be a read error. The rearrangement uses TRBV28 and TRBJ2-6; no definite D call. This CDR3 has 12 amino acids. CDR1 and CDR2 (germline): MDHEN, SYDVKM. The DNA of the CDR3 is TGTGCCTGCAGTTCTAGTGCCAACGTCCTGACTTTC. This gives the protein CACSSSANVLTF.

The chain carries TRBV2 and TRBJ2-2, with D possibly TRBD2 on 6 matching bases. Trimming pared 1 base from V and 0 bases from J, leaving 15 bases between. The germline V gene encodes CDR1 SNHLY and CDR2 FYNNEI. This CDR3 region has 18 residues. CDR3 bases: TGTGCCAGCAGTGAAGTTGGGGGGATCTTCGCGAACACCGGGGAGCTGTTTTTT. Translated: CASSEVGGIFANTGELFF.

This rearrangement joins TRBV12-3 or TRBV12-4 to TRBJ2-7; 7 bases fit TRBD1. The junction had 8 bases not matched to a gene; V was cut back by 6 bases and J by 3 bases. There are 14 residues in the CDR3. CDR3 residues: CASSQGQTHYEQYF. CDR3 bases: TGTGCCAGCAGCCAGGGACAGACTCACTACGAGCAGTACTTC.

This clonotype was seen only a few times. The chain is built from TRBV7-2 and TRBJ2-7; 11 bases align to TRBD2. Germline lookup yields CDR1 SGHTA and CDR2 FQGNSA. Germline trimming cut 1 base from V and 5 bases from J; bases unmatched to any gene: 10. This CDR3 spans 17 amino acids. The CDR3 reads CASSLGPLAGGRDEQYF. The CDR3 DNA follows: TGTGCCAGCAGCTTAGGTCCGCTAGCGGGAGGAAGGGACGAGCAGTACTTC.

The V and J genes are TRBV18 and TRBJ2-3; possible D gene TRBD2, 6 bases. The CDR3 loop spans 13 amino acids. V lost 6 bases to trimming and J lost 4 bases, with 11 bases between them. The germline V gene has CDR1 KGHSH and CDR2 LQKENI. This CDR3 is CASSTGVADTQYF. CDR3 in DNA: TGTGCCAGCTCCACGGGGGTTGCAGATACGCAGTATTTT.

V gene TRBV19 combines with J gene TRBJ2-3; TRBD2 agrees at 7 bases. This CDR3 is 14 amino acids long. Trimming took 3 bases from V and 2 from J; bases not matched to a gene: 2. The germline V gene has CDR1 LNHDA and CDR2 SQIVND (reference sequence). In nucleotides, the CDR3 is TGTGCCAGTAGTATGCGGGGGACCACAGATACGCAGTATTTT. Its translation is CASSMRGTTDTQYF.

This clonotype was picked up many times. The V and J genes are TRBV4-1 and TRBJ2-7, with D perhaps being TRBD1 or TRBD2 (7 bases each). The CDR3 runs to 14 residues. The V end was cut by 4 bases, the J end by 4 bases, with 14 bases between. The germline gives CDR1 MGHRA, CDR2 YSYEKL. CDR3 protein: CASSPGGAGYEQYF. The CDR3 DNA follows: TGCGCCAGCAGCCCAGGGGGGGCGGGTTACGAGCAGTACTTC.

This clonotype was counted a few times. The gene calls are TRBV5-1 and TRBJ1-2, with 9 bases matching TRBD1. Trimming cost V 4 bases and J 8 bases; bases outside gene matches: 6. This CDR3 has 13 amino acids. CDR1 and CDR2 from the germline V gene are SGHRS and YFSETQ. CDR3 loop: CASSHDRGKGYTF. CDR3 DNA sequence: TGCGCCAGCAGCCATGACAGGGGGAAGGGCTACACCTTC.

Ten or more counts support this clonotype. The rearrangement joins TRBV20-1 to TRBJ1-5, with D possibly matching TRBD1 (6 bases). V lost 5 bases and J 5 bases, leaving 19 bases between the germline ends. This CDR3 is built from 15 residues. Germline assignment: CDR1 DFQATT and CDR2 SNEGSKA (reference sequence). CDR3 bases: TGCAGTGCTCGAAACCTGGGGGACATTTATCAGCCCCAGCATTTT. It translates to CSARNLGDIYQPQHF.

Note on this clonotype: A much larger clone is a single base away; this may be a read error. DNA of the CDR3: TGTGCCAGCAGCCTGGGGACTAGCGGGAGAGGTACAGATACGCAGTATTTT. Encoded protein: CASSLGTSGRGTDTQYF. The chain employs TRBV5-4 and TRBJ2-3, with 14 bases that match TRBD2. The J segment lost 3 bases and the V segment lost 4 bases, leaving 7 bases of the junction unmatched. The CDR3 has 17 residues. Per the germline V gene, CDR1 is SGHNT and CDR2 is YYREEE (reference sequence).